This T cell receptor beta chain was recovered during a study of cytomegalovirus exposure and HLA in healthy donors. Germline V gene lookup returns CDR1 SGHTA and CDR2 FQGNSA. J was trimmed by 6 bases and V by 1 base; bases with no gene match: 13. CDR3 length equals 18 residues. A word on this clone: What it binds is unknown.

60 Vbeta and 13 Jbeta primers were used in PCR. Only in-frame clones appear in the TCRdb table, and some are missing; sequencing was by immunoSEQ multiplex PCR. The sample yields around 150,000 clones, roughly three quarters seen once. Study results and caveats: Earlier analysis looked at TCR beta V segments, and most were productive about 87% or about 30% of the time. When analyzed later, a missense DCLRE1C variant was found to be linked to TCR beta V- and J-gene trimming. Cytomegalovirus-associated TCR beta chains were listed, numbering around 150. Some segments of the V type, notably TRBV6-2 and TRBV6-3, were excluded as indistinguishable.

This chain uses TRBV7-2 with TRBJ2-5; 11 bases align to TRBD2. The sample was PBMCs. This TCR derives from a middle-aged man in good health and CMV-seropositive. The CDR3 reads CASSLELAGVLVGKTQYF. In DNA, the CDR3 is TGTGCCAGCAGCTTAGAACTAGCGGGGGTTTTGGTCGGGAAGACCCAGTACTTC.